This T cell receptor beta chain is drawn from a study of spatial heterogeneity in lung cancer. This clonotype was recorded at least ten times. Germline V gene sequence: CDR1 LNHDA, CDR2 SQIVND (reference sequence). Germline trimming cut 6 bases from V and 8 bases from J; bases unmatched to any gene: 7. The CDR3 totals 13 residues. Time point of the sample: sample taken at primary tumor resection. Tumor, nontumor lung or frozen PBMC supplied whole RNA that was sequenced unsorted. TCRdb redid the calling of the 5' RACE reads with MiXCR, one entry per CDR3 protein. The sample lists around 24,000 distinct CDR3 sequences, around 13% occurring once.

The sample was PBMCs, taken at surgery. The chain employs TRBV19 and TRBJ2-4, with 7 nucleotides matching TRBD1. The receptor was isolated from a female donor with early-stage non-small cell lung cancer. CDR3 sequence reads: CASRVGGSYIQYF. In DNA form, the CDR3 reads TGTGCCAGTAGAGTAGGGGGCTCGTACATTCAGTACTTC.